The next 6 T cell receptor beta chains were all read from a single sample in a study of blood T cells in healthy people across ages. Primed by a sample-barcoded 5' primer and a J-beta primer mix, a second PCR proceeded for about 6 to 12 cycles. TCRdb re-derived calls from the 5' RACE reads in MiXCR, one entry per CDR3 protein. This sample has some 560,000 distinct CDR3 sequences, with about 29% found just once. This sample also appeared in a second study, on T cells of mothers and their children.

The sequenced sample was blood. All receptors come from a boy younger than 10 in good health.

The chain links TRBV29-1 to TRBJ1-1; no clear D gene. Germline V lookup: CDR1 SQVTM, CDR2 ANQGSEA. This CDR3 is 13 amino acids long. V was shortened by 7 bases and J by 4 bases, with 16 bases between the two germline ends. The CDR3 region has the DNA TGCAGCGGACTTGATCCTGCGACCACTGAAGCTTTCTTT. It encodes CSGLDPATTEAFF.

In DNA form, the CDR3 reads TGTGCCAGCCCTACCCCCGGGTCCGGGGAGCTGTTTTTT. As protein: CASPTPGSGELFF. The V and J genes are TRBV6-1 and TRBJ2-2, with no clear D. V dropped 8 bases and J dropped 6 bases, with 13 bases sitting between them. CDR3 size: 13 residues. Looked up from germline, CDR1 is MNHNS and CDR2 is SASEGT.

The chain links TRBV9 to TRBJ2-2; D call uncertain. The CDR3 runs 13 residues. Germline values: CDR1 SGDLS, CDR2 YYNGEE. V was shortened by 0 bases and J by 6 bases, with 6 bases between the two germline ends. The CDR3 DNA is TGTGCCAGCAGCGTAGAAGGTTCCGGGGAGCTGTTTTTT. Encoded protein: CASSVEGSGELFF. Using reference TRBV9 and TRBJ2-2 for the parts outside the CDR3, the full variable domain is DSGVTQTPKHLITATGQRVTLRCSPRSGDLSVYWYQQSLDQGLQFLIQYYNGEERAKGNILERFSAQQFPDLHSELNLSSLELGDSALYFCASSVEGSGELFFGEGSRLTVL.

The CDR3 sequence is CSAGGQGEETQYF. For the CDR3, the DNA is TGCAGTGCGGGAGGACAGGGGGAAGAGACCCAGTACTTC. The chain employs TRBV20-1 and TRBJ2-5, with 10 nucleotides matching TRBD1. CDR3 length: 13 residues. V lost 6 bases, J lost 3 bases, and 4 bases stayed unmatched. CDR1 and CDR2 (germline): DFQATT, SNEGSKA (reference sequence).

This clonotype was counted a few times. J is TRBJ1-4 and V is TRBV7-9; D is uncertain. This CDR3 region has 14 residues. Per germline, CDR1 SEHNR and CDR2 FQNEAQ (reference sequence). V lost 5 bases to trimming and J lost 8 bases, with 15 bases between them. The CDR3 DNA follows: TGTGCCAGCAGCCACCGGTCAGGAGGCGAAAAACTGTTTTTT. Encoded protein: CASSHRSGGEKLFF.

The chain uses TRBV7-9 and TRBJ2-4; D is possibly TRBD2 (6 bases). This CDR3 has 15 amino acids. The V gene lost 3 bases and the J gene lost 5 bases, with 14 bases spanning the gap. Germline V lookup: CDR1 SEHNR, CDR2 FQNEAQ (reference sequence). The CDR3 protein is CASSLVGGSQNIQYF. CDR3 DNA sequence: TGTGCCAGCAGCTTGGTGGGGGGATCCCAAAACATTCAGTACTTC.